This T cell receptor (beta chain) was retrieved from a study of OX40 agonist ivuxolimab in advanced cancers. CDR1 is MNHEY and CDR2 is SVGAGI in the germline V gene. V was pared by 2 bases and J by 7 bases, with 12 bases between. The CDR3 has 13 residues. Measured with immunoSEQ multiplex PCR; TCRdb has only the in-frame clones, and not every one. The table shows 65,000 to 80,000 clones, with under 90% occurring only once. The J gene is TRBJ2-7, the V gene TRBV6-5; maybe TRBD2 (5 bases). The TCR sequence derives from an adult with an advanced solid tumor such as melanoma, head and neck, liver or kidney cancer. The sequences come from CD4+ or CD8+ T cells sorted from blood, collected in a trial of the OX40 agonist ivuxolimab. The CDR3 spells CASSYNRRGEQYF. Written as DNA, the CDR3 is TGTGCCAGCAGTTACAACAGACGAGGGGAGCAGTACTTC.